Listed below are T cell receptor beta chains from one sample, sequenced in a study of shared clonotypes between healthy human individuals. Assay: immunoSEQ multiplex PCR; the TCRdb copy retains only in-frame clones and omits some. This sample has roughly 1,500,000 clones, with approximately 98% found just once. The sequenced sample consisted of naive CD4+ T cells sorted from blood. Receptor source: a man aged 25-45 years in good health. Each CDR3 is given with its conserved first and last residue.

J | V | CDR3
TRBJ2-5 | TRBV28 | CASSYPGQGKETQYF
TRBJ2-1 | TRBV9 | CASSVGTSGSFNEQFF
TRBJ2-3 | TRBV12-2 | CASRGVAASTDTQYF
TRBJ2-3 | TRBV11-2 | CASSYYPPRTSSDTQYF
TRBJ2-5 | TRBV28 | CASSYRDREETQYF
TRBJ2-3 | TRBV11-2 | CASSKRQGARTDTQYF
TRBJ1-2 | TRBV6-5 | CASSYVGVGTNYGYTF
TRBJ2-7 | TRBV4-3 | CASSQELGREQYF
TRBJ2-7 | TRBV6-5 | CASSYSIWLAAEQYF
TRBJ1-5 | TRBV7-8 | CASSLVGGIQPQHF
TRBJ1-5 | TRBV19 | CASSILQGSNQPQHF
TRBJ2-1 | TRBV5-1 | CASSLAGREVYNEQFF
TRBJ2-1 | TRBV5-6 | CASSFRGPPGEQFF
TRBJ2-7 | TRBV27 | CASSFLKARGGSYEQYF
TRBJ2-2 | TRBV9 | CASSVGPPNTGELFF
TRBJ2-7 | TRBV28 | CASRGTGIYEQYF
TRBJ1-4 | TRBV5-4 | CASSPGQGRSEKLFF
TRBJ2-1 | TRBV6-6 | CASSSTGHNEQFF
TRBJ2-7 | TRBV11-2 | CASTPSLRDNPYF
TRBJ2-5 | TRBV28 | CASRLGQSQETQYF
TRBJ2-7 | TRBV6-6 | CASRTTAGSYEQYF
TRBJ1-5 | TRBV6-6 | CASSYRERNQPQHF
TRBJ2-3 | TRBV27 | CASSLPGGLSTDTQYF
TRBJ1-1 | TRBV27 | CASSWSPSLSNTEAFF
TRBJ2-2 | TRBV2 | CASSSQVAPAGELFF
TRBJ1-5 | TRBV14 | CASSPYSNQPQHF
TRBJ2-5 | TRBV5-1 | CASSVGLAGAGGETQYF
TRBJ2-5 | TRBV28 | CASSLFYDRSQETQYF
TRBJ2-7 | TRBV5-5 | CASSYRDYYEQYF
TRBJ2-5 | TRBV5-1 | CASSLGRDGIRDKETQYF
TRBJ2-2 | TRBV11-2 | CASSSGIPSGELFF
TRBJ2-2 | TRBV11-3 | CASSPSGLPAGELFF
TRBJ2-1 | TRBV18 | CASSPEGLAGVVGYYNEQFF
TRBJ1-5 | TRBV19 | CASSSQGPQHF
TRBJ2-3 | TRBV9 | CASSVLGGTDTQYF
TRBJ2-7 | TRBV27 | CASSTLRLAGSYEQYF
TRBJ1-1 | TRBV5-1 | CASSLANGQGGGTEAFF
TRBJ2-7 | TRBV28 | CASKSNYEQYF
TRBJ2-5 | TRBV11-3 | CASSLGDRGTGYSETQYF
TRBJ2-7 | TRBV10-3 | CAIRGQASYEQYF
TRBJ2-7 | TRBV6-5 | CASSLSGRAGYEQYF
TRBJ2-7 | TRBV4-3 | CASSQDGVAGGTYEQYF
TRBJ2-5 | TRBV25-1 | CASSESRGQETQYF
TRBJ2-1 | TRBV6-5 | CASSRDSNNEQFF
TRBJ2-2 | TRBV5-1 | CASSRSGLTGELFF
TRBJ2-1 | TRBV7-6 | CASSLTSGYNEQFF
TRBJ1-2 | TRBV9 | CASSVSPDGSYGYTF
TRBJ2-7 | TRBV7-8 | CASSTRPGGAFHEQYF
TRBJ2-3 | TRBV29-1 | CSVGGPTSGTTDTQYF
TRBJ2-7 | TRBV6-5 | CASSLLGLLGEQYF
TRBJ2-7 | TRBV7-2 | CASSLSGGNFREQYF
TRBJ2-3 | TRBV7-6 | CASSLAVADTQYF
TRBJ2-1 | TRBV27 | CASSAGQGFSSYNEQFF
TRBJ2-3 | TRBV27 | CASSPRDKSTDTQYF
TRBJ1-5 | TRBV19 | CASSILGTGGDQPQHF